This T cell receptor beta chain was captured by sequencing in a study of cytomegalovirus exposure and HLA in healthy donors. On this clone: The target antigen is unknown.

Primers for the PCR totalled 60 Vbeta and 13 Jbeta. Data came from immunoSEQ multiplex PCR; TCRdb stores just in-frame clones and leaves some out. This table has approximately 150,000 clones, more than 65% appearing once. Overall study results and limits: Another analysis was done later, and it associated more than 15,000 TCR beta sequences with HLA alleles at 0.05 false discovery rate. The study recorded 164 TCR beta chains that were cytomegalovirus-associated. It has been reported that TCR beta sequences accurately predicted the HLA-A and HLA-B alleles of most subjects.

This receptor was taken from a man aged 18 to 29 in good health and CMV-seropositive. The specimen sequenced was PBMCs.

CDR3 coding DNA: TGCGCCAGCAGCCAAGAGGTTGGCAGGTACCAAGAGACCCAGTACTTC. It encodes CASSQEVGRYQETQYF. The chain links TRBV4-1 to TRBJ2-5, with D hard to call. The CDR3 has 16 amino acids. V dropped 0 bases and J dropped 0 bases, with 11 bases sitting between them. Germline values: CDR1 MGHRA, CDR2 YSYEKL.